Following are 18 T cell receptor beta chains from one sample sequenced in a study of PD-1 blockade in classical Hodgkin lymphoma. The data were produced by immunoSEQ multiplex PCR, yet TCRdb's version contains in-frame clones alone and is incomplete. In the table there are under 30,000 clones, about two thirds of which are singletons. Each of the patients experienced relapse following autologous stem cell transplantation, and their brentuximab vedotin exposure differed. The sequencing used peripheral blood mononuclear cells (PBMCs), collected before the second cycle of nivolumab. Source of these receptors: a human donor with classical Hodgkin lymphoma.

This clone came up a few times. This chain links TRBV9 with TRBJ2-1; 13 positions agree with TRBD2. The CDR3 covers 15 residues. With V trimmed by 0 bases and J by 8 bases, 2 bases remained unmatched. Germline CDR1 SGDLS, CDR2 YYNGEE. The CDR3 DNA follows: TGTGCCAGCAGCGTAGGGACTAGCGGGGGATATGAGCAGTTCTTC. Protein: CASSVGTSGGYEQFF.

The chain carries TRBV29-1 and TRBJ1-2, with D possibly being TRBD1 (5 bases). CDR1 SQVTM and CDR2 ANQGSEA come from the germline V gene. This CDR3 region has 11 residues. Trimming took off 7 bases at V and 4 bases at J, with 10 bases between the two ends. The CDR3 reads CSAYDSYGYTF. The CDR3, as DNA: TGCAGCGCCTATGACAGCTATGGCTACACCTTC.

This clone was detected only a few times. The rearrangement links TRBV15 to TRBJ2-1; D gene uncertain. The V and J ends lost 0 bases and 2 bases respectively, with 8 bases between them. CDR1 is LNHNV, CDR2 YYDKDF, per germline (reference sequence). The CDR3 spans 15 residues. CDR3: CATSREGSTYNEQFF. CDR3 sequence (DNA): TGTGCCACCAGCAGAGAGGGCTCTACCTACAATGAGCAGTTCTTC.

The chain employs TRBV13 and TRBJ1-2; D not resolved. The CDR3 sequence is 12 residues long. V was cut by 0 bases and J by 4 bases, with 3 bases left in between. Germline V gene data show CDR1 as PRHDT and CDR2 as FYEKMQ (reference sequence). For the CDR3, the DNA is TGTGCCAGCAGCTTAGGCCCCTATGGCTACACCTTC. It is translated as CASSLGPYGYTF.

V gene TRBV21-1 combines with J gene TRBJ2-7; the D call of TRBD2 is as the table states it, not checked on the DNA. TRBV21-1 is described as a pseudogene. The CDR3 runs to 16 residues. As DNA, the CDR3 is TGTGCCAGCAGTGGACGACTAGCGGGGGCCCCCCACGAGCAGTACTTC. Amino acids: CASSGRLAGAPHEQYF.

The rearrangement uses TRBV2 and TRBJ2-1; D remains ambiguous. The CDR3 runs 15 residues. The V gene lost 1 base and the J gene lost 8 bases, with 15 bases spanning the gap. CDR1 and CDR2 from the germline V gene are SNHLY and FYNNEI. CDR3 DNA: TGTGCCAGCAGTGAAGTGGGCGGCCTGAGAGATGAGCAGTTCTTC. As protein: CASSEVGGLRDEQFF.

This chain links TRBV19 with TRBJ1-4, with TRBD1 matching 9 bases. The CDR3 is made up of 16 amino acids. Trimming removed 3 bases from V and 5 bases from J; junction bases left unmatched: 7. The germline V gene has CDR1 LNHDA and CDR2 SQIVND (reference sequence). CDR3 loop: CASSMDGDRVNEKLFF. For the CDR3, the DNA is TGTGCCAGTAGTATGGACGGGGACAGGGTAAATGAAAAACTGTTTTTT.

J is TRBJ2-7 and V is TRBV30; 13 bases are a match to TRBD2. With 2 bases clipped from V and 2 bases from J, the junction kept 15 bases outside the gene matches. Germline V lookup: CDR1 GTSNPN, CDR2 SVGIG (reference sequence). The CDR3 has 19 amino acids. The CDR3 loop reads CAWSPQTGTSGTPAYEQYF. The DNA of the CDR3 is TGTGCCTGGAGTCCCCAAACCGGGACTAGCGGGACTCCAGCCTACGAGCAGTACTTC.

The chain carries TRBV27 and TRBJ2-7; D might be TRBD2 (7 bases). The germline V gene encodes CDR1 MNHEY and CDR2 SMNVEV (reference sequence). The V and J ends lost 5 bases and 6 bases respectively, with 11 bases between them. The CDR3 covers 12 residues. Written as DNA, the CDR3 is TGTGCCAGCAGTGGGGGGGGGCGCGAGCAGTACTTC. It encodes CASSGGGREQYF.

The chain has TRBV10-3 and TRBJ1-1, with 10 bases lining up with TRBD1. Germline CDR1 is ENHRY and CDR2 is SYGVKD. The length of the CDR3 is 15 residues. J was trimmed by 4 bases and V by 0 bases; bases with no gene match: 2. The CDR3: CAISESRQGATEAFF. The CDR3 DNA is TGTGCCATCAGTGAGTCGAGACAGGGGGCCACTGAAGCTTTCTTT.

This rearrangement joins TRBV7-6 to TRBJ2-3; D is ambiguous. The germline V gene has CDR1 SGHVS and CDR2 FNYEAQ. This CDR3 has 19 residues. V lost 0 bases and J lost 0, with 19 bases in between. This CDR3 is CASSLAYEVTFSSTDTQYF. CDR3 nucleotide sequence: TGTGCCAGCAGCTTAGCGTACGAAGTGACCTTTTCTAGCACAGATACGCAGTATTTT.

The chain joins TRBV7-9 to TRBJ1-4; D call uncertain. Trimming removed 2 bases from V and 10 bases from J, with 14 bases in between. Germline lookup yields CDR1 SEHNR and CDR2 FQNEAQ (reference sequence). The CDR3 runs 14 residues. CDR3 bases: TGTGCCAGCAGCTTATTCGGGGATTACGGAAAACTGTTTTTT. Translated, it gives CASSLFGDYGKLFF. Looking up the rest from reference TRBV7-9 and TRBJ1-4 gives the full variable domain: DTGVSQNPRHKITKRGQNVTFRCDPISEHNRLYWYRQTLGQGPEFLTYFQNEAQLEKSRLLSDRFSAERPKGSFSTLEIQRTEQGDSAMYLCASSLFGDYGKLFFGSGTQLSVL.

Here the CDR3 reads CASTDGQGMRGYTF. CDR3 sequence (DNA): TGTGCCAGCACCGACGGACAGGGGATGAGGGGCTACACCTTC. This chain joins TRBV28 and TRBJ1-2, with 9 bases identical to TRBD1. Germline CDR1 is MDHEN and CDR2 is SYDVKM. J was trimmed by 8 bases and V by 7 bases; bases with no gene match: 11. The CDR3 spans 14 residues.

The CDR3 DNA follows: TGTGCCAGCTCACCACAAAACGAGGGCGAGCAGTACTTC. Protein sequence: CASSPQNEGEQYF. This sequence joins TRBV18 and TRBJ2-7; perhaps TRBD2 as D (5 bases). V lost 1 base and J 6 bases, leaving 10 bases between the germline ends. This CDR3 comprises 13 residues. Germline assignment: CDR1 KGHSH and CDR2 LQKENI.

In nucleotides, the CDR3 is TGTGCCAGCAGAGAGACAGGGGGCACTGAAGCTTTCTTT. Its protein is CASRETGGTEAFF. The J gene is TRBJ1-1, the V gene TRBV28; 9 nucleotides line up with TRBD1. The CDR3 is 13 amino acids. The trim removed 6 bases at V and 4 bases at J, leaving 3 bases unmatched. Germline CDR1 reads MDHEN; CDR2 reads SYDVKM.

The gene calls are TRBV6-5 and TRBJ2-7; 8 positions match TRBD1. The CDR3 sequence is 14 residues long. Trimming cost V 11 bases and J 4 bases; bases outside gene matches: 13. The germline gives CDR1 MNHEY, CDR2 SVGAGI. The CDR3 bases are TGTGCCGGCAAGGTAGGGACAGGAGGTTACGAGCAGTACTTC. This translates into CAGKVGTGGYEQYF.

The rearrangement uses TRBV6-5 and TRBJ1-2, with D possibly TRBD1 on 5 matching bases. CDR1 and CDR2 (germline): MNHEY, SVGAGI. The V end was cut by 2 bases, the J end by 4 bases, with 8 bases between. The CDR3 is made up of 13 amino acids. CDR3 protein: CASSYGAGYGYTF. For the CDR3, the DNA is TGTGCCAGCAGTTACGGGGCAGGCTATGGCTACACCTTC.

The V call is TRBV28, the J call TRBJ1-5; D unclear. The germline V gene encodes CDR1 MDHEN and CDR2 SYDVKM. V was shortened by 6 bases and J by 5 bases, with 11 bases between the two germline ends. This CDR3 spans 13 amino acids. CDR3 region: CASSAGMDQPQHF. CDR3 bases: TGTGCCAGCAGCGCCGGGATGGATCAGCCCCAGCATTTT.